One and the same sample provided the 9 T cell receptor beta chains below, sequenced in a study of blood T cell repertoires in COVID-19. The data were produced by immunoSEQ multiplex PCR, yet TCRdb's version contains in-frame clones alone and is incomplete. The repertoire includes some 260,000 clones, 80% to 90% of them detected once, and over 1.2% sits in the top ten. Material for sequencing was peripheral blood. The receptors stem from a man aged 80 or over with acute or convalescent COVID-19.

The chain combines TRBV18 with TRBJ2-7; TRBD2 matches 8 bases. Germline trimming cut 6 bases from V and 0 bases from J; bases unmatched to any gene: 7. The CDR3 is 15 residues long. Looked up from germline, CDR1 is KGHSH and CDR2 is LQKENI. As DNA, the CDR3 is TGTGCCAGCTCCATTAGCGGGACTAGCTCCTACGAGCAGTACTTC. This codes for CASSISGTSSYEQYF.

The chain carries TRBV6-6 and TRBJ1-3; possible D gene TRBD1, 6 bases. V was clipped by 4 bases and J by 1 base, with 11 bases between them. This CDR3 has 15 residues. Per germline, CDR1 MNHNY and CDR2 SVGAGI (reference sequence). This CDR3 reads CASSFPGESGNTIYF. CDR3 sequence (DNA): TGTGCCAGCAGTTTTCCAGGGGAGTCTGGAAACACCATATATTTT.

This chain joins TRBV4-3 and TRBJ2-1, with TRBD1 identical over 9 bases. J was trimmed by 3 bases and V by 4 bases; bases with no gene match: 1. Germline values: CDR1 LGHNA, CDR2 YSLEER. The CDR3 length is 14 residues. The CDR3 DNA reads as TGCGCCAGCAGCCTGGGACAGGGCTACAATGAGCAGTTCTTC. Its protein product is CASSLGQGYNEQFF.

This chain uses TRBV11-2 with TRBJ2-2; D not resolved. The CDR3 is 16 residues long. Trimming shortened V by 3 bases and J by 0 bases, and 11 bases separated the two germline ends. Germline lookup yields CDR1 SGHAT and CDR2 FQNNGV. The CDR3 loop reads CASSFRFEANTGELFF. The CDR3 DNA reads as TGTGCCAGCAGCTTCCGATTTGAGGCGAACACCGGGGAGCTGTTTTTT.

This clone appeared a few times. This chain uses TRBV6-5 with TRBJ1-2, with D unclear. The CDR3 is 13 residues long. Trimming left V 2 bases short and J 4 bases short, with 8 bases between. From germline, CDR1 is MNHEY and CDR2 SVGAGI. CDR3 DNA: TGTGCCAGCAGTTACGTAGGCGGCTATGGCTACACCTTC. Protein sequence: CASSYVGGYGYTF.

This clone appeared a few times. The chain recombines TRBV28 with TRBJ1-6; D unresolved. The CDR3 covers 15 residues. Trimming took off 5 bases at V and 5 bases at J, with 13 bases between the two ends. From germline, CDR1 is MDHEN and CDR2 SYDVKM. CDR3 DNA: TGTGCCAGCAGTCCCTGGAGAATACATAATTCACCCCTCCACTTT. Translating gives CASSPWRIHNSPLHF.

The chain combines TRBV5-1 with TRBJ1-4, with TRBD1 matching 10 bases. V was pared by 4 bases and J by 8 bases, with 8 bases of the junction left unmatched. Germline loops: CDR1 SGHRS, CDR2 YFSETQ. This CDR3 contains 15 residues. CDR3 DNA: TGCGCCAGCAGCCTGACAGGGGGCCAGTACGAAAAACTGTTTTTT. Translation: CASSLTGGQYEKLFF.

The V call is TRBV6-2 or TRBV6-3, the J call TRBJ1-5, with 7 bases aligning to TRBD1. CDR1 MNHEY and CDR2 SVGEGT come from the germline V gene. V dropped 2 bases and J dropped 0; count of bases not matched to a gene: 7. The CDR3 contains 17 residues. The CDR3 nucleotides are TGTGCCAGCAGTTACGGGACAGAGTTTTATAGCAATCAGCCCCAGCATTTT. This sequence encodes CASSYGTEFYSNQPQHF.

The chain joins TRBV4-3 to TRBJ2-2; D is unresolved. Trimming shortened V by 4 bases and J by 7 bases, and 7 bases separated the two germline ends. CDR1 is LGHNA and CDR2 is YSLEER in the germline V gene. There are 12 residues in the CDR3. CDR3 coding DNA: TGCGCCAGCAGCCCTCCGGGCGGGGAGCTGTTTTTT. Translating it yields CASSPPGGELFF.